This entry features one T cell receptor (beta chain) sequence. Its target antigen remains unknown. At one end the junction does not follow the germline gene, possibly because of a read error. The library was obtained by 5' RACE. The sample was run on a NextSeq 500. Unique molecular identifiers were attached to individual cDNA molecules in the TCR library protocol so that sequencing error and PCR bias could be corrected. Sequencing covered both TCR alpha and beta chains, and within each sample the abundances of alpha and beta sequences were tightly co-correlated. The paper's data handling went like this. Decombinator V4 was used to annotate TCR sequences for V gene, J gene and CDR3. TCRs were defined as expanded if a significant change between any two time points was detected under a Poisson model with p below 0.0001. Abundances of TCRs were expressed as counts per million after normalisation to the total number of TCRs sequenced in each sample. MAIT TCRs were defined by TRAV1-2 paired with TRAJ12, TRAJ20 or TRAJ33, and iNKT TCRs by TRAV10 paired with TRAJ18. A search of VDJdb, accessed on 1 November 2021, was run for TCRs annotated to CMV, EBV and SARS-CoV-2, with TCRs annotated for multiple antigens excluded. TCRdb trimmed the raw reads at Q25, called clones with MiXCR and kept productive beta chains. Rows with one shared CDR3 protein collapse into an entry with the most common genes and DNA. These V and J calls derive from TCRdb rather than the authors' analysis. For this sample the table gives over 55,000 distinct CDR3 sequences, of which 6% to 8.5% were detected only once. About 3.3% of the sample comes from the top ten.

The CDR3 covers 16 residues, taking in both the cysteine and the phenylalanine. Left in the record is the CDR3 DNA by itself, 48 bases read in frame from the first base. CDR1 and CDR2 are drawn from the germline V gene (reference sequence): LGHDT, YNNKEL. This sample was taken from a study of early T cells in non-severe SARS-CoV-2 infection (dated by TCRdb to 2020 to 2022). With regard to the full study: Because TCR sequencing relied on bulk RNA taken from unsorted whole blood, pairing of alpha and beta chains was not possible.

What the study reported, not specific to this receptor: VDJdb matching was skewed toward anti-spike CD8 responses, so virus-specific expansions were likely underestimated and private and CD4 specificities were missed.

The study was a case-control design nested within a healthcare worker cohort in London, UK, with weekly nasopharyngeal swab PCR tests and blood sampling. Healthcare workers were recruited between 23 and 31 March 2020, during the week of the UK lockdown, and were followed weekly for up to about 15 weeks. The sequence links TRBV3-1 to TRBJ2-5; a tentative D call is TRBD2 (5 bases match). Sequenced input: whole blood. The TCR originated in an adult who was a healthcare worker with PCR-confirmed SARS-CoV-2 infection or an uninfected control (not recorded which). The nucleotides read TGTGCCAGCAACCAAGATTGGTCAGCGGCTCAAGAGACCCAGTACTTC. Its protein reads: CASNQDWSAAQETQYF.